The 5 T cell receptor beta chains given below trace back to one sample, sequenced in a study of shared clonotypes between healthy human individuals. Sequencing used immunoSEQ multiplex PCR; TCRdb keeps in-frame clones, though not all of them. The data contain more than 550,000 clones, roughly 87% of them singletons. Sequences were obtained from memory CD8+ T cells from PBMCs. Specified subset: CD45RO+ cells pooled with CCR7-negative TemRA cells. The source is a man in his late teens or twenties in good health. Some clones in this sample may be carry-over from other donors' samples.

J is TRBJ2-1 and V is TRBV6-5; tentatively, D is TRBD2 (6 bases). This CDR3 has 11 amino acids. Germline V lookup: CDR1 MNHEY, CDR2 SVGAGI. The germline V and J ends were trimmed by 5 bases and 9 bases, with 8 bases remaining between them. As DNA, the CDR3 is TGTGCCAGCAGTCTAGCGAGTGAGCAGTTCTTC. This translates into CASSLASEQFF.

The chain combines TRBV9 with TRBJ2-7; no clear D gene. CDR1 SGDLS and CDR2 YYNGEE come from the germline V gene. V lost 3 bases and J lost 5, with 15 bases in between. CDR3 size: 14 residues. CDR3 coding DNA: TGTGCCAGCAGCGCGAACAGTGCGGACGACGAGCAGTACTTC. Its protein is CASSANSADDEQYF.

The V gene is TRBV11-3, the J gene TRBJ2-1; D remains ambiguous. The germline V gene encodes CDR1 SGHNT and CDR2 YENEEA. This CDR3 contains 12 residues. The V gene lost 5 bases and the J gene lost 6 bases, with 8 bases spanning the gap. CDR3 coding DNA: TGTGCCAGCAGCCTGCTCCCCAATGAGCAGTTCTTC. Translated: CASSLLPNEQFF.

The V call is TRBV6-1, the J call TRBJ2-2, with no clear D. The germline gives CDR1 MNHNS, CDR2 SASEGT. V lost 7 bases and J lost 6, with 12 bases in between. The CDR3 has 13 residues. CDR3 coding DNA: TGTGCCAGCATCCCCCCGTGGGCCGGGGAGCTGTTTTTT. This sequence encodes CASIPPWAGELFF.

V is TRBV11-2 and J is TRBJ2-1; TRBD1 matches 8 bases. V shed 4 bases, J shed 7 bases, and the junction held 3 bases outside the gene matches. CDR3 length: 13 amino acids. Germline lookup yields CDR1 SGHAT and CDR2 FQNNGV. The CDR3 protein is CASSWTGSNEQFF. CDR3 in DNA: TGTGCCAGCAGCTGGACAGGGAGTAATGAGCAGTTCTTC.